The next 3 T cell receptor beta chains were all read from a single sample in a study of blood T cells in healthy people across ages. A second PCR, run for about 6 to 12 cycles, used a sample-barcoded 5' primer plus a J-beta primer mix. TCRdb reprocessed the 5' RACE reads with MiXCR, giving one entry per CDR3 protein. This table holds 730,000 or so distinct CDR3 sequences, roughly 47% found once. Sequencing was performed on blood. These receptors were taken from a woman between 55 and 75 years old in good health.

This clonotype was counted between two and nine times. The genes are TRBV4-2 and TRBJ2-1, with D perhaps TRBD1 or TRBD2 (6 bases each). Trimming shortened V by 4 bases and J by 7 bases, and 26 bases separated the two germline ends. This CDR3 has 18 amino acids. Germline CDR1 is LGHNA and CDR2 is YNFKEQ. The chain's CDR3 is CASSPQQGLPGYRNEQFF. In DNA form, the CDR3 reads TGTGCCAGCAGCCCCCAACAGGGACTCCCTGGGTATCGGAATGAGCAGTTCTTC.

There are many counts of this clonotype. The chain has TRBV20-1 and TRBJ2-3, with TRBD2 matching over 8 bases. V shed 6 bases, J shed 1 base, and the junction held 3 bases outside the gene matches. The CDR3 runs 13 residues. CDR1 and CDR2 from the germline V gene are DFQATT and SNEGSKA (reference sequence). CDR3 nucleotide sequence: TGCAGTGCCAACGGGGGGGGCACAGATACGCAGTATTTT. Protein product: CSANGGGTDTQYF.

This clonotype was picked up a small number of times. This may arise from a read error, as a much more abundant clone is one base away. This chain joins TRBV29-1 and TRBJ2-4; D may be TRBD1 (5 bases). The last part of the DNA fits TRBJ2-7 better; the J call may be wrong. The CDR3 contains 13 residues. Germline lookup yields CDR1 SQVTM and CDR2 ANQGSEA. The chain's CDR3 is CSGGQFSSDEQYF. The CDR3 coding sequence is TGCAGCGGAGGACAATTTTCTTCCGACGAGCAGTACTTC.